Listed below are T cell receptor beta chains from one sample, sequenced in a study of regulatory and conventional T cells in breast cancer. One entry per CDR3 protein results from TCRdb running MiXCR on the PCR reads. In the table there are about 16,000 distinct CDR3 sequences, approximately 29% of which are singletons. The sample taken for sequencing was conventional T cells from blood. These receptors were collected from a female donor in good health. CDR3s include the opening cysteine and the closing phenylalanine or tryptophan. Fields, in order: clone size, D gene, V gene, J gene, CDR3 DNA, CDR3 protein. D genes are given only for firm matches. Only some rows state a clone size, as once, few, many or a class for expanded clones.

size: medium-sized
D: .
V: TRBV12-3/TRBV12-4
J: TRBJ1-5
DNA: TGTGCCAGCAGTTCGGGGGCAGGGCAGCCCCAGCATTTT
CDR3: CASSSGAGQPQHF

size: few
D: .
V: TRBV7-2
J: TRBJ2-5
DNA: TGTGCCAGCAGCTTAGTGAGGGGTGTCGACGAGACCCAGTACTTC
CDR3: CASSLVRGVDETQYF

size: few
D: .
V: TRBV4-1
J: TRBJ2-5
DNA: TGCGCCACTAGGCGAGGAGAGACCCAGTACTTC
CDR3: CATRRGETQYF

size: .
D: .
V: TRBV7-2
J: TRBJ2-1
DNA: TGTGCCAGCAGCTTAGAGCTACAGGGCGGTGAGCTGTTCTTC
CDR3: CASSLELQGGELFF

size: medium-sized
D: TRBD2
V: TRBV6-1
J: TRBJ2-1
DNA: TGTGCCAGCAGTGAACTCCCTTGGACTAGCGGGAGTGGGTCCTACAATGAGCAGTTCTTC
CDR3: CASSELPWTSGSGSYNEQFF

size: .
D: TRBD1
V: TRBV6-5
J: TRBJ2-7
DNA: TGTGCCAGCAGTCCGATAGGGACAGGGATCTACGAGCAGTACTTC
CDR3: CASSPIGTGIYEQYF

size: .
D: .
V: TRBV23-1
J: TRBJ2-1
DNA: TGCGCCAGCAACTCCTCGGAGGAGCCCTCGTCCTACAATGAGCAGTTCTTC
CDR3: CASNSSEEPSSYNEQFF

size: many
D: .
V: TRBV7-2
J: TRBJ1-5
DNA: TGTGCCAGCAGCTTATCTTCTAGCAATCAGCCCCAGCATTTT
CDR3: CASSLSSSNQPQHF

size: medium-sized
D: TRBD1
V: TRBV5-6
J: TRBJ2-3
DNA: TGTGCCAGCAGCATTATACCGGGACAGGGCTCAGATACGCAGTATTTT
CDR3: CASSIIPGQGSDTQYF

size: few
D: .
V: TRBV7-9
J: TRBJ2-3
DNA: TGTGCCAGCAGCTATCCCTGGGGGCAGGGCACAGATACGCAGTATTTT
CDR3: CASSYPWGQGTDTQYF

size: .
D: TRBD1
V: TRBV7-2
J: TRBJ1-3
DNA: TGTGCCAGCAGCTTGGCGGGACAGGGGACTGGAAACACCATATATTTT
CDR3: CASSLAGQGTGNTIYF